These 9 T cell receptor beta chains were sequenced from one sample in a study of blood T cell repertoires in COVID-19. The table came from immunoSEQ multiplex PCR; TCRdb's copy has only in-frame clones and leaves some out. Among 100,000 or so clones listed, about 76% were seen once. The sample consisted of peripheral blood. Source of these receptors: a human donor in a cohort sampled during active COVID-19.

This clone was picked up one time. The chain carries TRBV11-3 and TRBJ2-7, with D possibly being TRBD1 (7 bases). Germline assignment: CDR1 SGHNT and CDR2 YENEEA. This CDR3 has 16 amino acids. V was clipped by 1 base and J by 2 bases, with 15 bases between them. Here the CDR3 reads CASSLGPGGTTYEQYF. CDR3 coding DNA: TGTGCCAGCAGCTTAGGGCCAGGGGGGACCACCTACGAGCAGTACTTC.

This clone came up a few times. This chain connects TRBV7-2 to TRBJ1-1, with 7 nucleotides matching TRBD1. This CDR3 is 14 amino acids long. The J segment lost 4 bases and the V segment lost 0 bases, leaving 2 bases of the junction unmatched. CDR1 and CDR2 from the germline V gene are SGHTA and FQGNSA. The CDR3 spells CASSLAGGGTEAFF. In DNA, the CDR3 is TGTGCCAGCAGCTTAGCAGGGGGCGGCACTGAAGCTTTCTTT.

The V and J genes are TRBV13 and TRBJ2-3; D possibly corresponds to TRBD1 (6 bases). The CDR3 is made up of 14 amino acids. Germline V gene sequence: CDR1 PRHDT, CDR2 FYEKMQ (reference sequence). Trimming shortened V by 1 base and J by 5 bases, and 10 bases separated the two germline ends. DNA of the CDR3: TGTGCCAGCAGCTTAGACCAGGGGCAAGATACGCAGTATTTT. This codes for CASSLDQGQDTQYF.

The V and J genes are TRBV18 and TRBJ1-2; D perhaps matches TRBD1 (5 bases). The CDR3 extends over 12 amino acids. Germline V gene data show CDR1 as KGHSH and CDR2 as LQKENI. V was pared by 2 bases and J by 6 bases, with 7 bases between. Here the CDR3 DNA reads TGTGCCAGCTCACCAAGCAGGGATGGCTACACCTTC. This gives the protein CASSPSRDGYTF.

The chain joins TRBV18 to TRBJ2-1; D gene uncertain. The CDR3 covers 14 residues. Per germline, CDR1 KGHSH and CDR2 LQKENI. Trimming took 3 bases from V and 2 from J, leaving 8 bases between them. The CDR3 is CASSPEATYNEQFF. Here the CDR3 DNA reads TGTGCCAGCTCACCTGAGGCGACCTACAATGAGCAGTTCTTC. Supplemented by reference TRBV18 and TRBJ2-1, the full variable domain reads NAGVMQNPRHLVRRRGQEARLRCSPMKGHSHVYWYRQLPEEGLKFMVYLQKENIIDESGMPKERFSAEFPKEGPSILRIQQVVRGDSAAYFCASSPEATYNEQFFGPGTRLTVL.

V and J are TRBV11-2 and TRBJ2-3; 10 bases map to TRBD2. V trimming: 5 bases; J trimming: 4 bases; junction bases outside the gene matches: 6. Germline CDR1 is SGHAT and CDR2 is FQNNGV. The CDR3 contains 15 residues. The CDR3 spells CASSLIAGGPDTQYF. The CDR3 region has the DNA TGTGCCAGCAGCCTTATAGCGGGAGGCCCAGATACGCAGTATTTT. The whole variable domain, remainder taken from reference TRBV11-2 and TRBJ2-3, is EAGVAQSPRYKIIEKRQSVAFWCNPISGHATLYWYQQILGQGPKLLIQFQNNGVVDDSQLPKDRFSAERLKGVDSTLKIQPAKLEDSAVYLCASSLIAGGPDTQYFGPGTRLTVL.

The chain recombines TRBV11-1 with TRBJ2-1; 7 bases are a match to TRBD2. The CDR3 is 14 amino acids. Germline V gene sequence: CDR1 SGHAT, CDR2 FQDESV (reference sequence). With V trimmed by 4 bases and J by 9 bases, 9 bases remained unmatched. CDR3 sequence (DNA): TGTGCCAGCAGCTCGAGAGCTAGCGGCGGTGAGCAGTTCTTC. Amino acids: CASSSRASGGEQFF.

This chain uses TRBV6-5 with TRBJ1-1, with D unclear. Trimming removed 7 bases at V and 3 bases at J, with 12 bases between. Germline CDR1 reads MNHEY; CDR2 reads SVGAGI. This CDR3 comprises 13 residues. CDR3 nucleotides: TGTGCCAGCACCCCCCCCGGGGACACTGAAGCTTTCTTT. It is translated as CASTPPGDTEAFF.

J is TRBJ2-3 and V is TRBV29-1, with TRBD2 matching over 7 bases. Germline V gene sequence: CDR1 SQVTM, CDR2 ANQGSEA. CDR3 length equals 12 residues. The junction had 4 bases not matched to a gene; V was cut back by 4 bases and J by 6 bases. The CDR3 reads CSVGRERDTQYF. CDR3 DNA sequence: TGCAGCGTTGGGCGGGAGAGGGATACGCAGTATTTT.